These 2 T cell receptor beta chains originate from one sample sequenced in a study of cytomegalovirus exposure and HLA in healthy donors. 60 Vbeta and 13 Jbeta primers were used in PCR. Generated by immunoSEQ multiplex PCR, the TCRdb table keeps only in-frame clones and is missing some. The sample has tens of thousands of clones, roughly 80% seen once. The sample comprised PBMCs. Receptors originate from a man aged 18 to 35 in good health and CMV-seronegative.

A word on this clone: Sequence at one end of the junction differs from germline and may be a read error. The chain links TRBV7-7 to TRBJ2-2; the match to TRBD1 covers 8 bases. The CDR3 covers 15 residues. Germline V gene lookup returns CDR1 SSHAT and CDR2 FNYEAQ (reference sequence). The CDR3 spells CASSQRTGGTGELFF. CDR3 in DNA: TGTGCTAGCAGCCAGCGTACAGGGGGCACCGGGGAGCTGTTTTTT.

The CDR3 reads CATSSTGTGSSLTYGYTF. CDR3 coding DNA: TGTGCCACCAGCAGTACCGGGACAGGGTCCTCTCTCACCTATGGCTACACCTTC. The chain has TRBV15 and TRBJ1-2, with 9 bases identical to TRBD1. The CDR3 is 18 amino acids. Germline CDR1 reads LNHNV; CDR2 reads YYDKDF (reference sequence). Losses at the gene ends were 3 bases for V and 4 bases for J; bases not matched to a gene: 15.